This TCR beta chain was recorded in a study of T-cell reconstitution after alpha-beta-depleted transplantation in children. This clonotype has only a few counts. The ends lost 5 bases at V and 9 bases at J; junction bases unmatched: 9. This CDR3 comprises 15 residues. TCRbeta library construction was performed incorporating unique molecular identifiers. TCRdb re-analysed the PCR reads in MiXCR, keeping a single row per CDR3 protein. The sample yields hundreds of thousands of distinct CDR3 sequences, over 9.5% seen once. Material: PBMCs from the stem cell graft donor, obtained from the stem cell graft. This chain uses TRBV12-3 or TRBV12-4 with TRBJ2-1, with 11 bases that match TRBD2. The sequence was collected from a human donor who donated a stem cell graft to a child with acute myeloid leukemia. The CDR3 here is CASSPLAGGTSEQFF. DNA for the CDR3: TGTGCCAGCAGTCCTCTAGCGGGAGGAACGAGTGAGCAGTTCTTC.